The clone carrying this T cell receptor beta chain was found many times. Using RNA transcripts as the source, TCR beta CDR3 regions were amplified. HTBI primers were the set used in a first-round RT-PCR of the TCR CDR3. MiXCR, run by TCRdb on the multiplex PCR reads, gives a single entry per CDR3 protein. The data show approximately 330,000 distinct CDR3 sequences, with roughly 13% seen just once and 34% held by the top ten. This entry is derived from a study of T cells in Graves' hyperthyroidism and ophthalmopathy. Trimming took 2 bases from V and 4 from J; bases not matched to a gene: 10. Looked up from germline, CDR1 is SGHAT and CDR2 is FQNNGV. The CDR3 loop spans 17 amino acids.

The receptor was isolated from a woman in her thirties or forties with Graves' ophthalmopathy. Material: blood. The chain combines TRBV11-2 with TRBJ1-1, with 10 bases that match TRBD1. The CDR3 region has the DNA TGTGCCAGCAGCTTATGGTCCCTACGGACAGGGGGCACTGAAGCTTTCTTT. Translating it yields CASSLWSLRTGGTEAFF.